The T cell receptor beta chain described here comes from a study of T cells in Graves' hyperthyroidism and ophthalmopathy. There were TCR beta CDR3 regions amplified from RNA transcripts. HTBI primers drove first-round RT-PCR of the TCR CDR3. TCRdb independently ran MiXCR on the multiplex PCR reads; one entry per CDR3 protein. The sample carries about 560,000 distinct CDR3 sequences, approximately 15% recorded once. J lost 10 bases, V lost 4 bases, and 6 bases had no gene match. This CDR3 has 15 amino acids. In regard to this clonotype: Its antigen is as yet unknown.

Findings and limits, study-wide: Blood also held most thyroid clonotypes expanded beyond 0.001. Ophthalmopathy stood apart from stable hyperthyroidism in a 13 V-J model.

Lactation, pregnancy, other autoimmune disease or uncontrolled infection excluded patients. J is TRBJ1-6 and V is TRBV12-3 or TRBV12-4; 11 positions match TRBD1. Sequencing was carried out using blood. The receptor was derived from a young woman with Graves' hyperthyroidism. The CDR3 here is CASSYMDRGLSPLHF. The CDR3 DNA is TGTGCCAGCAGTTATATGGACAGGGGGCTATCACCCCTCCACTTT.